The rows below give T cell receptor beta chains drawn from one sample of a study of T cell responses to AZD1222 COVID-19 vaccine. Profiling relied on immunoSEQ multiplex PCR, and the TCRdb table lists in-frame clones only, not all of them. The sample yields 150,000 or so clones, approximately 91% seen once. This specimen was peripheral blood, taken 28 days after the second AZD1222 dose. These receptors all come from an adult who received the AZD1222 COVID-19 vaccine. Each CDR3 is given without its conserved first and last residue. Each record gives: V gene, J gene, CDR3 protein.

>TRBV29-1|TRBJ2-2
SVGVYGSTPATGELF
>TRBV5-1|TRBJ1-2
ASSQGTDNYGYT
>TRBV5-1|TRBJ1-2
ASSGAGGSDGYT
>TRBV4-1|TRBJ1-2
ASSKIGRNYGYT
>TRBV9|TRBJ1-2
ASTDRVDGYT
>TRBV3-1/TRBV3-2|TRBJ2-5
ASSQGSRTQARETQY
>TRBV14|TRBJ2-2
ASSQGQGDTGELF
>TRBV4-2|TRBJ1-3
ASSHRDTLFSGNTIY
>TRBV6-5|TRBJ1-5
ASSYQAGRNQPQH
>TRBV7-8|TRBJ1-5
ASSLSRQGVQPQH
>TRBV3-1/TRBV3-2|TRBJ1-1
ASSQDPVNTEAF
>TRBV24-1|TRBJ1-1
ATSDRTGGNTEAF
>TRBV5-4|TRBJ2-5
ASSPGLETQY
>TRBV6-5|TRBJ2-7
ASSQDRGYEQY
>TRBV10-3|TRBJ2-7
AISVDRAEQY
>TRBV6-4|TRBJ1-5
ASSDQPQH
>TRBV9|TRBJ1-5
ASSAISGPQH
>TRBV30|TRBJ2-7
AWSVFGAGDYEQY
>TRBV4-2|TRBJ2-2
ASSQDQGAGGELF
>TRBV6-5|TRBJ2-7
ASSYSGSSYEQY
>TRBV3-1/TRBV3-2|TRBJ1-2
ASSQEQGLDYGYT
>TRBV21-1|TRBJ1-2
ASSKGKANYGYT
>TRBV7-8|TRBJ2-7
ASSLARTPRGEQY
>TRBV3-1/TRBV3-2|TRBJ1-1
ASSQGGRAF
>TRBV10-3|TRBJ2-3
AATTSQGSDTQY
>TRBV5-5|TRBJ1-1
ASSYPTGDKAAF